One TCR beta chain is described in this entry. The antigen is not known. The record originates from a study of shared clonotypes between healthy human individuals. Trimming removed 4 bases at V and 3 bases at J, with 16 bases between. The CDR3 sequence is 15 residues long. Germline CDR1 is MNHNS and CDR2 is SASEGT. The method was immunoSEQ multiplex PCR; TCRdb's version includes in-frame clones alone and lacks a portion of them. Among about 1.4 million clones, around 97% were seen once, and the ten largest hold approximately 1.2%. Study-level results: Estimated clonotype richness was generally higher in naive than memory subsets. Clonotypes shared by all four donors outscored non-shared clonotypes in generation probability.

The rearrangement links TRBV6-1 to TRBJ2-7; D unresolved. Material for sequencing was naive CD4+ T cells sorted from blood. The subset denotes: CD45RA+ positively selected. The sequence came from a man in his thirties or forties in good health. The CDR3 sequence: CASSAGRMDYYEQYF. The DNA for the CDR3 is TGTGCCAGCAGTGCGGGCAGAATGGATTACTACGAGCAGTACTTC.